The entry that follows covers one T cell receptor (beta chain) sequence. The sample originates from a study of cytomegalovirus exposure and HLA in healthy donors. V shed 8 bases and J shed 5 bases, with 16 bases lying between them. Germline assignment: CDR1 MNHNS and CDR2 SASEGT. The CDR3 is 14 amino acids. PCR used 60 Vbeta primers and 13 Jbeta primers. The method was immunoSEQ multiplex PCR; TCRdb's version includes in-frame clones alone and lacks a portion of them. The sample consists of over 150,000 clones, approximately 69% of them appearing once. The receptor was isolated from a man aged 25 to 45 in good health and CMV-seronegative. Sequenced input: PBMCs. The rearrangement uses TRBV6-1 and TRBJ1-5; tentative D call: TRBD1 (6 bases). The CDR3 DNA reads TGTGCCAGCCAGCAAACAGGGATGCATCAGCCCCAGCATTTT. Residues: CASQQTGMHQPQHF.